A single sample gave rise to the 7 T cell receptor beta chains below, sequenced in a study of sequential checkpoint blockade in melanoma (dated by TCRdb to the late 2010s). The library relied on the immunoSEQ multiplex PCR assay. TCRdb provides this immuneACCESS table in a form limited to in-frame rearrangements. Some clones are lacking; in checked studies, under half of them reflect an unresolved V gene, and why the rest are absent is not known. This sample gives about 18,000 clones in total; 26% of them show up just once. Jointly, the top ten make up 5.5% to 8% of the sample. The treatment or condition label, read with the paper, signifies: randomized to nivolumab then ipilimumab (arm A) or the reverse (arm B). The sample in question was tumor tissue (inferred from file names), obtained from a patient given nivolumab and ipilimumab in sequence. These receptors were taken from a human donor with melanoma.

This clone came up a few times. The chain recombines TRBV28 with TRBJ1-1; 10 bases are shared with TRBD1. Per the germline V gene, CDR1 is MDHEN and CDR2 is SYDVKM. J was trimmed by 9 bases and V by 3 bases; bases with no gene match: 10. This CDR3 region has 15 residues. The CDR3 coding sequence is TGTGCCAGCAGTTTGCCGGGACAGGGGCGGTTTCAAGCTTTCTTT. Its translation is CASSLPGQGRFQAFF.

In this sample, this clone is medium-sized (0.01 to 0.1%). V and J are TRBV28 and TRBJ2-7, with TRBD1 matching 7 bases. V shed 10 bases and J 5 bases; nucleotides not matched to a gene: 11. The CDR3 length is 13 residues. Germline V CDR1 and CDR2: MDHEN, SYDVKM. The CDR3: CAISTGNGDEQYF. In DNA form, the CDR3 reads TGTGCCATTTCGACAGGGAATGGGGACGAGCAGTACTTC.

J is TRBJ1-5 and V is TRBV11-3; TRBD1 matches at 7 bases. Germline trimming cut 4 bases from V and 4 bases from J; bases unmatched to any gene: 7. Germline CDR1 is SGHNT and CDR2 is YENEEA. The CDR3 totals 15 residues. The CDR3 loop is CASSSGTAINQPQHF. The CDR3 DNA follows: TGTGCCAGCAGCTCCGGGACAGCTATTAATCAGCCCCAGCATTTT.

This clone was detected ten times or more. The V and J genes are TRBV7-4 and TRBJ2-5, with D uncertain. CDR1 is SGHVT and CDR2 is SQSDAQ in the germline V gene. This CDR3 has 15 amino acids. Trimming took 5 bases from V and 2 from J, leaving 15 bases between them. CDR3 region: CASSDGRKKQETQYF. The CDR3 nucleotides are TGTGCCAGCAGCGATGGACGGAAGAAGCAAGAGACCCAGTACTTC.

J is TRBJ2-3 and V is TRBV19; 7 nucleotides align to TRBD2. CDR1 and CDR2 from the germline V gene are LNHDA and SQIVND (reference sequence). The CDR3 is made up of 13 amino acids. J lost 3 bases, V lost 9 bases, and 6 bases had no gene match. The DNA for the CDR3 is TGTGCCAGGGCGCGGGAGACGACAGATACGCAGTATTTT. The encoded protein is CARARETTDTQYF.

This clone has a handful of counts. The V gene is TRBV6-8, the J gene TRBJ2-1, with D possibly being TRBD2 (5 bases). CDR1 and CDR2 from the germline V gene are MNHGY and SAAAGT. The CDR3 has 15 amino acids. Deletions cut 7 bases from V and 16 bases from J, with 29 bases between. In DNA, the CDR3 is TGTGCCAGCATCTGGCAGAGTGGGAGTACGTCTCCCAAATTCTTC. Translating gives CASIWQSGSTSPKFF.

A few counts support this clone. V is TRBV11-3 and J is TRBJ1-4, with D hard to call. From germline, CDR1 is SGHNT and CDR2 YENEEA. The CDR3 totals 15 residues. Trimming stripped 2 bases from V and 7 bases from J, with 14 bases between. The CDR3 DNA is TGTGCCAGCAGCTTAAGCGGAGGGTCGGGTGAAAAACTGTTTTTT. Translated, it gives CASSLSGGSGEKLFF.